This T cell receptor beta chain was documented in a study of cytomegalovirus exposure and HLA in healthy donors. This clone was seen once. CDR1 MDHEN and CDR2 SYDVKM come from the germline V gene. This CDR3 has 16 residues. The V gene end was trimmed by 7 bases and the J gene end by 0 bases; junction bases not matched to a gene: 8. The PCR was carried out with 60 Vbeta primers and 13 Jbeta primers. The protocol was immunoSEQ multiplex PCR, while the TCRdb copy is restricted to in-frame clones and leaves out a portion. The sample carries approximately 130,000 clones, more than 80% recorded once. The sequenced sample was PBMCs. This receptor was identified in a woman aged 25-40 years in good health and CMV-seropositive. V gene TRBV28 combines with J gene TRBJ2-2, with TRBD1 matching over 7 bases. CDR3 sequence reads: CASNPHGTANTGELFF. The CDR3 coding sequence is TGTGCCAGCAACCCTCACGGGACAGCGAACACCGGGGAGCTGTTTTTT.